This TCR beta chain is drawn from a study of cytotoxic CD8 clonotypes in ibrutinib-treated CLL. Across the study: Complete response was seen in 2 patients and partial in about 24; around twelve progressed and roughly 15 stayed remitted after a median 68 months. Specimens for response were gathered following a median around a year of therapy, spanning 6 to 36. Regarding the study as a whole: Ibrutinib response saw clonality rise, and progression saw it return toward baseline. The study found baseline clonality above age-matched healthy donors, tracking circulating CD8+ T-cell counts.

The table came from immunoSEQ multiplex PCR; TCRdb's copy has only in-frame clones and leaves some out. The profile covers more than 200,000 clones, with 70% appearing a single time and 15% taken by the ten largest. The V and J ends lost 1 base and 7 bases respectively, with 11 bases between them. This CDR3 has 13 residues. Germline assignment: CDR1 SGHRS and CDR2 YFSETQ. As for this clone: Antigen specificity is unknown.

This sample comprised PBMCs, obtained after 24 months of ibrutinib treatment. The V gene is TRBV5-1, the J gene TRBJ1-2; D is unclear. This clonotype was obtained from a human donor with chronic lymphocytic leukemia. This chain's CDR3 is CASSLLELSGYTF. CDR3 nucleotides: TGCGCCAGCAGCTTGCTGGAATTGAGTGGCTACACCTTC.